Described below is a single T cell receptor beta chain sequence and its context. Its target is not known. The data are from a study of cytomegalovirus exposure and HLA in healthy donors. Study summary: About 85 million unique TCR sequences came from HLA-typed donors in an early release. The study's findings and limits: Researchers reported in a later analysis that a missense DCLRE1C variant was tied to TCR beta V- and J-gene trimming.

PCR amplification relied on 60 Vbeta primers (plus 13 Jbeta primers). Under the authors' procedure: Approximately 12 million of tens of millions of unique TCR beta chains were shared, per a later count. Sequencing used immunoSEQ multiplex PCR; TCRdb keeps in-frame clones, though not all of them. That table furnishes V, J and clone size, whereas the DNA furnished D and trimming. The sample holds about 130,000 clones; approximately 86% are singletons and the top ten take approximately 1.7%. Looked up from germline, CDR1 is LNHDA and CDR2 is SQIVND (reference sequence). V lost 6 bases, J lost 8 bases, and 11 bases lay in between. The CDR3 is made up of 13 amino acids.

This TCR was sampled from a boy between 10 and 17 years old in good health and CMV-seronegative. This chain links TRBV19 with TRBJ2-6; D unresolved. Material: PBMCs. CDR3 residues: CASSLLEPNVLTF. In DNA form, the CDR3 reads TGTGCCAGTAGCTTGCTAGAGCCCAACGTCCTGACTTTC. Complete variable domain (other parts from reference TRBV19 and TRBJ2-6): DGGITQSPKYLFRKEGQNVTLSCEQNLNHDAMYWYRQDPGQGLRLIYYSQIVNDFQKGDIAEGYSVSREKKESFPLTVTSAQKNPTAFYLCASSLLEPNVLTFGAGSRLTVL.